This TCR beta chain was captured by sequencing in a study of blood T cell repertoires in COVID-19 (dated by TCRdb to about 2020). Some background on the complete study: Samples covering the acute and convalescent phases of COVID-19 were provided by collaborators in the United States, Italy and Spain. Subjects who had been exposed to COVID-19, were actively infected with it, or had recovered from it provided the deeply sampled blood TCRbeta repertoires that made up the dataset. A de-identified subject ID, COVID-19 status, age in years and sex were almost always included in the sample metadata. Samples came from the ongoing ImmuneRACE study (first 160 participants) plus 1,254 subjects from 6 global collaborators. The prospective study material was composed of cDNA or gDNA derived from T cells, B-cell-depleted T cells, or PBMCs. Where available, HLA class I and class II types were obtained from metadata supplied by the sample provider rather than from assay-based typing. The repertoires were released in a freely available public database intended as a resource for research on the immune response to SARS-CoV-2.

With regard to this clone: Its cognate antigen has yet to be identified. No clone much larger than this one lies a single base away; base qualities are absent.

What the study reported, not specific to this receptor: The amount of clinical and demographic metadata varied by source and participant and was provided uncurated.

One collaborating source in Seattle enrolled patients while the patients were actively infected and followed the patients over time throughout the course of disease. The collaborating institutions used their own protocols to collect whole blood in K2EDTA tubes. For TCRbeta analysis, collaborator samples were shipped as frozen whole blood, as isolated PBMCs, or as DNA extracted from either sample type. Inclusive of the bounding cysteine and phenylalanine, the CDR3 is 12 residues long. Here the CDR3 DNA is all that survives: 36 bases in frame from base 1. Reading the germline V gene gives CDR1 MNHEY and CDR2 SVGAGI. V ends up 9 bases short and J 7 bases short, with an unmatched junction base count of 5. TCRbeta CDR3 regions were amplified from genomic DNA using the immunoSEQ Assay, a bias-controlled multiplex PCR. The original pipeline was this. The number of nucleated cells in each sample was estimated by amplification of reference gene primers within the assay. To quantify the absolute abundance of each unique TCRbeta CDR3 rearrangement, sequence reads were collapsed and filtered. For each sample, productive Simpson clonality was calculated as the square root of Simpson's diversity index across productive rearrangements. TCRdb provides this immuneACCESS table in a form limited to in-frame rearrangements. Some clones are lacking; in checked studies, under half of them reflect an unresolved V gene, and why the rest are absent is not known. That table is the source of V, J and clone size, and D and trimming were worked out from the DNA. Within this sample are tens of thousands of clones, with approximately 75% of them counted one time only. The ten largest clones capture over 2% of the sample.

Sequenced input: peripheral blood. Rearrangement joined TRBV6-5 to TRBJ1-5, with TRBD1 matching 8 junction bases. The TCR was taken from a woman between 65 and 79 years old with COVID-19, enrolled during active disease. At the DNA level, the sequence is TGTGCCAGTCAGGGGGCGGGACAGCCCCAGCATTTT. The encoded protein is CASQGAGQPQHF.